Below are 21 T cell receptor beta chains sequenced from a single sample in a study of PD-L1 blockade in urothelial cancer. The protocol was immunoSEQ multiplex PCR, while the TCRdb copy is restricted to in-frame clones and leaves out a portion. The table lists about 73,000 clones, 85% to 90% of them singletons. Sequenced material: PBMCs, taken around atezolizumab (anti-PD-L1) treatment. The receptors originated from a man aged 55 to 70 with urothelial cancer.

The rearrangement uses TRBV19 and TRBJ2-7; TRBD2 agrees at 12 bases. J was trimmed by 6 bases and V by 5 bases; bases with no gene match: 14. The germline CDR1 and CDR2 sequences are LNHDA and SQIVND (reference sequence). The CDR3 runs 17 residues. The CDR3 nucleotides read TGTGCCAGTAGTCCCTTTGGACTAGCGGGACGTGACGGCGAGCAGTACTTC. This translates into CASSPFGLAGRDGEQYF.

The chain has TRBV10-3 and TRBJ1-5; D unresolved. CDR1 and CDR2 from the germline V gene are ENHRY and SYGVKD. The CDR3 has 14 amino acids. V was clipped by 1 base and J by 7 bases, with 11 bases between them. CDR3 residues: CAISEYTDGQPQHF. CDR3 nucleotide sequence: TGTGCCATCAGTGAGTATACAGATGGGCAGCCCCAGCATTTT.

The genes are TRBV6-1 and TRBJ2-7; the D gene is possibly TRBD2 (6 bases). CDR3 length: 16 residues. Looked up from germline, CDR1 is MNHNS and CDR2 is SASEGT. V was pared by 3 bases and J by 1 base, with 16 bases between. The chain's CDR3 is CASSDMGLLGSYEQYF. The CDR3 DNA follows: TGTGCCAGCAGTGATATGGGACTCTTGGGGTCCTACGAGCAGTACTTC.

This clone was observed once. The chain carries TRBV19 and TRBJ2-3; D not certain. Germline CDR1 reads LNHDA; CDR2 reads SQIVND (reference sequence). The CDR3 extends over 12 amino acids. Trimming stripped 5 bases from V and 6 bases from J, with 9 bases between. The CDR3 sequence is CASSPNLDTQYF. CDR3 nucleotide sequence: TGTGCCAGTAGTCCCAATTTGGATACGCAGTATTTT.

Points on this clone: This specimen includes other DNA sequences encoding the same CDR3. CDR3 DNA sequence: TGTGCCAGCTCCCCTCCCGGACTAGCGGGGGCCTACGAGCAGTACTTC. This gives the protein CASSPPGLAGAYEQYF. J is TRBJ2-7 and V is TRBV18; 13 nucleotides align to TRBD2. Germline CDR1 KGHSH, CDR2 LQKENI. This CDR3 has 16 residues. The trim removed 6 bases at V and 2 bases at J, leaving 7 bases unmatched. Looking up the rest from reference TRBV18 and TRBJ2-7 gives the full variable domain: NAGVMQNPRHLVRRRGQEARLRCSPMKGHSHVYWYRQLPEEGLKFMVYLQKENIIDESGMPKERFSAEFPKEGPSILRIQQVVRGDSAAYFCASSPPGLAGAYEQYFGPGTRLTVT.

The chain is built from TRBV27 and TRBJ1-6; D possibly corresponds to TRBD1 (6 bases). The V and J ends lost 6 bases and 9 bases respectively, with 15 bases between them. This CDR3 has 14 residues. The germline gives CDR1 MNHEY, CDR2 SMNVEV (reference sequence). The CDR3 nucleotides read TGTGCCAGCAGAGTCGGACAGTTGGCTTCACCCCTCCACTTT. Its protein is CASRVGQLASPLHF.

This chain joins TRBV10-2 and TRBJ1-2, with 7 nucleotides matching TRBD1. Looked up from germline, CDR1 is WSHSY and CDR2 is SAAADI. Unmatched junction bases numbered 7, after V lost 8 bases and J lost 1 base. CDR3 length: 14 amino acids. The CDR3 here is CASGGTENNYGYTF. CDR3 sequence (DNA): TGCGCCAGCGGAGGGACAGAGAATAACTATGGCTACACCTTC.

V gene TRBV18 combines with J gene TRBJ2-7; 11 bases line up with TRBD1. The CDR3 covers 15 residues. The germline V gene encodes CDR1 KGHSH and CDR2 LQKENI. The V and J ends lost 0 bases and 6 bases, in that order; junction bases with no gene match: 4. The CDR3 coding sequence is TGTGCCAGCTCACCACCTGGGACAGGGGGAGCCGAGCAGTACTTC. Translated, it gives CASSPPGTGGAEQYF.

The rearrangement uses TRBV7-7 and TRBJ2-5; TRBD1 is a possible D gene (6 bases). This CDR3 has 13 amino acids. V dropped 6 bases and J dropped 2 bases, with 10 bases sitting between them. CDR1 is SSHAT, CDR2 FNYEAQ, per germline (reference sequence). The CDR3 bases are TGTGCCAGCAGTTTGGACAGTCAAGAGACCCAGTACTTC. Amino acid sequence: CASSLDSQETQYF.

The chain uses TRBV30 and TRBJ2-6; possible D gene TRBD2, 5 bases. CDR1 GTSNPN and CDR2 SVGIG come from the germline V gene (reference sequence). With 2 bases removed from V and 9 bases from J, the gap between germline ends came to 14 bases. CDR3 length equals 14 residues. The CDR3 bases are TGTGCCTGGAGTCGGACTGGCCTCAACAACGTCCTGACTTTC. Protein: CAWSRTGLNNVLTF.

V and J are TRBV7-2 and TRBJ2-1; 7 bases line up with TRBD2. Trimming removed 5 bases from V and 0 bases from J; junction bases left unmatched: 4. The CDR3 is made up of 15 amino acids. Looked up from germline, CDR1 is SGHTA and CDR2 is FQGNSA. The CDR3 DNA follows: TGTGCCAGCAGCCTGAGCGGGGCCTCCTACAATGAGCAGTTCTTC. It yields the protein CASSLSGASYNEQFF.

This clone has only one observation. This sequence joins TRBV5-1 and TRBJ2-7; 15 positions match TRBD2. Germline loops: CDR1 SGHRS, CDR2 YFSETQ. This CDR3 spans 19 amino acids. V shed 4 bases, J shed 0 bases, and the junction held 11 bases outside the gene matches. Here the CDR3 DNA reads TGCGCCAGCAGCCAACCCGGGACTAGCGGGAGGTGGGGCTCCTACGAGCAGTACTTC. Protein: CASSQPGTSGRWGSYEQYF.

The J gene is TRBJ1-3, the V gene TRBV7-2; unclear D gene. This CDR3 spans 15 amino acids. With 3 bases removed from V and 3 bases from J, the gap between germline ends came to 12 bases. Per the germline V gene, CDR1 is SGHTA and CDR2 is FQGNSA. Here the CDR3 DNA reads TGTGCCAGCAGCTTCCCCGGACTGTTTGGAAACACCATATATTTT. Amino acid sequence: CASSFPGLFGNTIYF. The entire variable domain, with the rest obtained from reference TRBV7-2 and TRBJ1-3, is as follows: GAGVSQSPSNKVTEKGKDVELRCDPISGHTALYWYRQSLGQGLEFLIYFQGNSAPDKSGLPSDRFSAERTGGSVSTLTIQRTQQEDSAVYLCASSFPGLFGNTIYFGEGSWLTVV.

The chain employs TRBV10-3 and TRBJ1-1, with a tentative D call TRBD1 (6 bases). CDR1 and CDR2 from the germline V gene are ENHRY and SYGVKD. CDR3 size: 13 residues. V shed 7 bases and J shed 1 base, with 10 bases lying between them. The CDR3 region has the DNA TGTGCCATCAACTCGGGACAGAACACTGAAGCTTTCTTT. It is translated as CAINSGQNTEAFF.

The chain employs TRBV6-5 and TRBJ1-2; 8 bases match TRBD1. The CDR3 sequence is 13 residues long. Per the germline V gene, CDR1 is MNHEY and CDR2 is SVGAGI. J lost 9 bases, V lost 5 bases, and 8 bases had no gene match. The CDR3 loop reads CASSTQGAGSYTF. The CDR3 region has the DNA TGTGCCAGCAGTACCCAGGGGGCCGGGAGCTACACCTTC.

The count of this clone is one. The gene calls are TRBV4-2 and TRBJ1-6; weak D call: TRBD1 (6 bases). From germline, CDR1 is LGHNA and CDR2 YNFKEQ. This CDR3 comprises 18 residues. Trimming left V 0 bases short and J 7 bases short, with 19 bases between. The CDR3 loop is CASSQDYAPGHSNSPLHF. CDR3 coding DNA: TGTGCCAGCAGCCAAGATTACGCACCGGGACACTCAAATTCACCCCTCCACTTT.

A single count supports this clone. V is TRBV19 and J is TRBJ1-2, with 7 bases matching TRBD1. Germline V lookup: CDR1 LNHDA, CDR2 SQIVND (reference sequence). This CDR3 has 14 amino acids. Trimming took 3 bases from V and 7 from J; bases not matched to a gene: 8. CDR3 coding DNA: TGTGCCAGTAGTATTTCGACAGGGTCAGCTGGCTACACCTTC. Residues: CASSISTGSAGYTF.

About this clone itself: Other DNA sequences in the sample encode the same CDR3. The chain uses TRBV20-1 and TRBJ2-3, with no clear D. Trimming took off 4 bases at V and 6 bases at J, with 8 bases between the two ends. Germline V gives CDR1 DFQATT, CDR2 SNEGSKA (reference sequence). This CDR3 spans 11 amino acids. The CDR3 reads CSATLSDTQYF. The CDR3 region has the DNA TGCAGTGCTACCCTATCCGATACGCAGTATTTT.

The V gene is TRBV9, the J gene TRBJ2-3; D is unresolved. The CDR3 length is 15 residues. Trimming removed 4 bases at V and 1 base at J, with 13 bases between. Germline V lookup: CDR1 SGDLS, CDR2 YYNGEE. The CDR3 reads CASSTRAPGTDTQYF. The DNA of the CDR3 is TGTGCCAGCAGCACCCGAGCCCCCGGCACAGATACGCAGTATTTT. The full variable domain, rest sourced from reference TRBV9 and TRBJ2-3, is DSGVTQTPKHLITATGQRVTLRCSPRSGDLSVYWYQQSLDQGLQFLIQYYNGEERAKGNILERFSAQQFPDLHSELNLSSLELGDSALYFCASSTRAPGTDTQYFGPGTRLTVL.

CDR3 DNA sequence: TGCGCCAGCAGCCAAGGGGTGGGGGGGAACACTGAAGCTTTCTTT. It is translated as CASSQGVGGNTEAFF. This chain uses TRBV4-3 with TRBJ1-1; D might be TRBD1 (5 bases). Trimming cost V 1 base and J 1 base, with 10 bases left between them. Germline values: CDR1 LGHNA, CDR2 YSLEER. This CDR3 has 15 residues.

The CDR3 nucleotides are TGTGCCAGCAGTACCGGGACATCTAACCGGAATGAGCAGTTCTTC. Residues: CASSTGTSNRNEQFF. The V gene is TRBV6-1, the J gene TRBJ2-1, with a possible D match to TRBD1 (6 bases). The V end was cut by 5 bases, the J end by 7 bases, with 18 bases between. The CDR3 spans 15 residues. Per the germline V gene, CDR1 is MNHNS and CDR2 is SASEGT.